The 14 T cell receptor beta chains listed next were all sequenced from one sample in a study of CD8 T cells in Susac syndrome. With random hexamers, reverse transcription was performed on about 0.45 to 1 ug of RNA. A single record per CDR3 protein comes from TCRdb applying MiXCR to the immunoSEQ multiplex PCR reads. The sample lists about 120,000 distinct CDR3 sequences; roughly 94% were seen once. The sample taken for sequencing was CD8+ T cells from PBMCs. The receptors were gathered from a human donor with Susac syndrome.

The chain carries TRBV6-2 or TRBV6-3 and TRBJ2-7, with D uncertain. Trimming shortened V by 6 bases and J by 2 bases, and 5 bases separated the two germline ends. The germline V gene encodes CDR1 MNHEY and CDR2 SVGEGT. The length of the CDR3 is 11 residues. CDR3 sequence (DNA): TGTGCCAGCAGCCGTACCTACGAGCAGTACTTC. Translated: CASSRTYEQYF.

CDR3 coding DNA: TGTGCCACCAGTGACGGGACAGGCGGTGAGCAGTTCTTC. Amino acids: CATSDGTGGEQFF. J is TRBJ2-1 and V is TRBV24-1, with TRBD1 matching over 8 bases. The CDR3 consists of 13 residues. CDR1 is KGHDR and CDR2 is SFDVKD in the germline V gene. V lost 4 bases, J lost 9 bases, and 4 bases stayed unmatched.

This chain joins TRBV18 and TRBJ1-1; TRBD1 agrees at 10 bases. Germline CDR1 is KGHSH and CDR2 is LQKENI. The CDR3 totals 14 residues. Trimming took 6 bases from V and 8 from J; bases not matched to a gene: 9. CDR3 nucleotide sequence: TGTGCCAGCTCCCTATCCGGGACAGGGGAAGAAGCTTTCTTT. This encodes CASSLSGTGEEAFF. Full variable domain (remainder filled in from reference TRBV18 and TRBJ1-1): NAGVMQNPRHLVRRRGQEARLRCSPMKGHSHVYWYRQLPEEGLKFMVYLQKENIIDESGMPKERFSAEFPKEGPSILRIQQVVRGDSAAYFCASSLSGTGEEAFFGQGTRLTVV.

For this clonotype: One junction end disagrees with the germline gene, perhaps due to a read error. The V call is TRBV6-1, the J call TRBJ2-5, with D perhaps assigned TRBD1 or TRBD2 (7 bases each). CDR3 length equals 15 residues. Germline CDR1 reads MNHNS; CDR2 reads SASEGT. The CDR3 bases are TGTGCCAGCAGTCAAGCGGGACAGTACCAAGAGACCCAGTACTTC. Translated, it gives CASSQAGQYQETQYF.

The rearrangement uses TRBV18 and TRBJ1-1; D unresolved. The germline V and J ends were trimmed by 3 bases and 1 base, with 6 bases remaining between them. The germline CDR1 and CDR2 sequences are KGHSH and LQKENI. The CDR3 is 13 amino acids. The CDR3 region is CASSPAGNTEAFF. The CDR3 DNA sequence: TGTGCCAGCTCACCCGCGGGGAACACTGAAGCTTTCTTT.

The chain is built from TRBV7-9 and TRBJ2-7; TRBD2 matches at 9 bases. V dropped 7 bases and J dropped 3; count of bases not matched to a gene: 4. Per the germline V gene, CDR1 is SEHNR and CDR2 is FQNEAQ (reference sequence). The CDR3 extends over 13 amino acids. The chain's CDR3 is CASIKAGGYEQYF. CDR3 nucleotides: TGTGCCAGCATCAAAGCGGGAGGCTACGAGCAGTACTTC.

This rearrangement joins TRBV29-1 to TRBJ2-5, with 8 bases that match TRBD1. The germline gives CDR1 SQVTM, CDR2 ANQGSEA. There are 13 residues in the CDR3. CDR3 coding DNA: TGCAGAGGGGACAGGCGTTACCAAGAGACCCAGTACTTC. This encodes CRGDRRYQETQYF.

The J gene is TRBJ1-2, the V gene TRBV18, with D perhaps TRBD1 (6 bases). V dropped 2 bases and J dropped 12 bases, with 10 bases sitting between them. Per germline, CDR1 KGHSH and CDR2 LQKENI. The CDR3 extends over 11 amino acids. The CDR3 protein is CASSPDRNNTF. The CDR3 region has the DNA TGTGCCAGCTCACCAGACAGGAATAACACCTTC.

V is TRBV4-2 and J is TRBJ1-1; D is possibly TRBD1 (5 bases). V lost 1 base and J 0 bases, leaving 12 bases between the germline ends. This CDR3 spans 16 amino acids. From germline, CDR1 is LGHNA and CDR2 YNFKEQ. The CDR3 DNA follows: TGTGCCAGCAGCCAAGGCCCCGGGGCCATGAACACTGAAGCTTTCTTT. Amino acids: CASSQGPGAMNTEAFF.

This chain joins TRBV5-6 and TRBJ2-7; 10 positions match TRBD2. Losses at the gene ends were 3 bases for V and 3 bases for J; bases not matched to a gene: 6. Germline values: CDR1 SGHDT, CDR2 YYEEEE. This CDR3 region has 15 residues. The CDR3 nucleotides are TGTGCCAGCAGCTGGGGGACTAGCGACCTCTACGAGCAGTACTTC. Amino acids: CASSWGTSDLYEQYF.

Written as DNA, the CDR3 is TGTGCCAGCAGCTCCTCGGGGACGAGTGAGCAGTTCTTC. Amino acids: CASSSSGTSEQFF. The chain is built from TRBV7-2 and TRBJ2-1; D possibly matches TRBD1 or TRBD2 (5 bases each). With 4 bases removed from V and 9 bases from J, the gap between germline ends came to 13 bases. This CDR3 is built from 13 residues. Germline CDR1 is SGHTA and CDR2 is FQGNSA.

This clonotype has only one observation. The chain couples TRBV6-5 to TRBJ2-2, with TRBD1 as a possible D gene (6 bases). CDR1 is MNHEY and CDR2 is SVGAGI in the germline V gene. The CDR3 runs 18 residues. V was trimmed by 4 bases and J by 5 bases, leaving 23 bases between them. In nucleotides, the CDR3 is TGTGCCAGCAGTTCCCCCCTCCGGGACACAGGCCCAACCGGGGAGCTGTTTTTT. Its translation is CASSSPLRDTGPTGELFF.

The chain recombines TRBV28 with TRBJ1-5, with TRBD1 matching over 8 bases. V dropped 7 bases and J dropped 2; count of bases not matched to a gene: 7. The CDR3 is 15 residues long. The germline V gene encodes CDR1 MDHEN and CDR2 SYDVKM. The CDR3 DNA reads TGTGCCAGCACCGTGACAGGGGAAGGCAATCAGCCCCAGCATTTT. This codes for CASTVTGEGNQPQHF.

This clonotype was seen just once. The chain uses TRBV6-4 and TRBJ1-1; possible D gene TRBD1, 5 bases. This CDR3 has 15 residues. Germline CDR1 and CDR2: MRHNA and SNTAGT. V gave up 7 bases and J gave up 4 bases, with 19 bases separating them. The DNA of the CDR3 is TGTGCCAGCACCCGGCGTCGGGGACGGGGCACTGAAGCTTTCTTT. It yields the protein CASTRRRGRGTEAFF.